This T cell receptor (beta chain) was recovered during a study of T cells in localized non-small cell lung cancer (dated by TCRdb to 2020 to 2022). For context, the study as a whole: The study examined T cell repertoires in roughly 240 patients with early-stage NSCLC and compared tumors with uninvolved tumor-adjacent lungs. The cohort consisted of 236 treatment-naive NSCLC patients whose localized lung tumors had been resected. A mean age of roughly 64 years was recorded for the NSCLC patients, of whom 129 were male and 107 were female.

The study at large found these results: Longer overall survival was associated with higher blood T cell density, whereas shorter survival was associated with higher adjacent-lung clonality. Because multi-region tumor sequencing was not performed, intratumor heterogeneity could not be ruled out. The highest T cell clonality was observed in uninvolved tumor-adjacent lung, where clonality exceeded that of tumor, suggesting that antigenic responses were more focused in uninvolved tumor-adjacent lung. A median of 57 of the top 100 tumor clones turned up in the paired uninvolved adjacent lung, and approximately 30 of those clones also ranked among the top 100 of that same adjacent lung. Since the design was exploratory, TCR variables were selected using unadjusted p-values with no false-discovery rate correction.

The sample holds a few counts of this clone. Its recognized antigen is unknown. No quality values exist for individual bases; no much larger clone is one base distant. The immunoSEQ Assay was used to sequence TCR beta CDR3 regions from DNA. Under the source paper's analysis protocol: T cell density was computed as TCR beta template counts normalized to usable DNA estimated by amplifying housekeeping genes. Richness was estimated using the preseqR package, with extrapolation to 400,000 templates for PBMC samples and to 120,000 templates for tissue samples. Clonality was calculated as one minus Pielou's evenness. Tissue-enriched TCRs were identified through differential abundance testing performed on productive amino-acid clonotypes, with a minimum total count of 5 and an alpha of 0.1. Repertoire overlap between compartments was quantified with the Jaccard Index and Morisita Overlap Index. GLIPH grouped TCR beta CDR3s together with public tetramer-defined viral CDR3s, and a viral motif had to include at least three viral sequences and show V-gene enrichment. Here the immuneACCESS table is served through TCRdb, limited to in-frame sequences with V and J called. Missing clones are a known gap in these copies; in checked studies unresolved V genes cover under half, and the rest lacks a known reason. The DNA gave D and trimming, while V, J and clone size come from that table. This sample is represented by roughly 3,200 clones; about a quarter of them were singletons. The ten largest make up more than 13% of the sample.

At diagnosis, peripheral blood, uninvolved tumor-adjacent lung and tumor were collected and were preserved as a mix of fresh-frozen and FFPE material. Looking up the germline V gene yields CDR1 MNHGY and CDR2 SAAAGT. Spanning cysteine to phenylalanine, the CDR3 consists of 20 amino acids. Here the CDR3 DNA is all that survives: 60 bases in frame from base 1. The junction shows trimming of 2 bases on V and 5 bases on J, plus 25 bases between the germline ends. The clonotype originates from a male donor older than 55 with stage I lung adenocarcinoma. This sequence uses TRBV6-8 and TRBJ2-6; TRBD2 is possibly the D segment (5 matching bases). The starting material was lung tumor tissue, obtained before any cancer treatment. The DNA reads TGTGCCAGCAGTTACACCGCGTCGGGCGCGAGACTAACCCGGGCCAACGTCCTGACTTTC. This sequence encodes CASSYTASGARLTRANVLTF.